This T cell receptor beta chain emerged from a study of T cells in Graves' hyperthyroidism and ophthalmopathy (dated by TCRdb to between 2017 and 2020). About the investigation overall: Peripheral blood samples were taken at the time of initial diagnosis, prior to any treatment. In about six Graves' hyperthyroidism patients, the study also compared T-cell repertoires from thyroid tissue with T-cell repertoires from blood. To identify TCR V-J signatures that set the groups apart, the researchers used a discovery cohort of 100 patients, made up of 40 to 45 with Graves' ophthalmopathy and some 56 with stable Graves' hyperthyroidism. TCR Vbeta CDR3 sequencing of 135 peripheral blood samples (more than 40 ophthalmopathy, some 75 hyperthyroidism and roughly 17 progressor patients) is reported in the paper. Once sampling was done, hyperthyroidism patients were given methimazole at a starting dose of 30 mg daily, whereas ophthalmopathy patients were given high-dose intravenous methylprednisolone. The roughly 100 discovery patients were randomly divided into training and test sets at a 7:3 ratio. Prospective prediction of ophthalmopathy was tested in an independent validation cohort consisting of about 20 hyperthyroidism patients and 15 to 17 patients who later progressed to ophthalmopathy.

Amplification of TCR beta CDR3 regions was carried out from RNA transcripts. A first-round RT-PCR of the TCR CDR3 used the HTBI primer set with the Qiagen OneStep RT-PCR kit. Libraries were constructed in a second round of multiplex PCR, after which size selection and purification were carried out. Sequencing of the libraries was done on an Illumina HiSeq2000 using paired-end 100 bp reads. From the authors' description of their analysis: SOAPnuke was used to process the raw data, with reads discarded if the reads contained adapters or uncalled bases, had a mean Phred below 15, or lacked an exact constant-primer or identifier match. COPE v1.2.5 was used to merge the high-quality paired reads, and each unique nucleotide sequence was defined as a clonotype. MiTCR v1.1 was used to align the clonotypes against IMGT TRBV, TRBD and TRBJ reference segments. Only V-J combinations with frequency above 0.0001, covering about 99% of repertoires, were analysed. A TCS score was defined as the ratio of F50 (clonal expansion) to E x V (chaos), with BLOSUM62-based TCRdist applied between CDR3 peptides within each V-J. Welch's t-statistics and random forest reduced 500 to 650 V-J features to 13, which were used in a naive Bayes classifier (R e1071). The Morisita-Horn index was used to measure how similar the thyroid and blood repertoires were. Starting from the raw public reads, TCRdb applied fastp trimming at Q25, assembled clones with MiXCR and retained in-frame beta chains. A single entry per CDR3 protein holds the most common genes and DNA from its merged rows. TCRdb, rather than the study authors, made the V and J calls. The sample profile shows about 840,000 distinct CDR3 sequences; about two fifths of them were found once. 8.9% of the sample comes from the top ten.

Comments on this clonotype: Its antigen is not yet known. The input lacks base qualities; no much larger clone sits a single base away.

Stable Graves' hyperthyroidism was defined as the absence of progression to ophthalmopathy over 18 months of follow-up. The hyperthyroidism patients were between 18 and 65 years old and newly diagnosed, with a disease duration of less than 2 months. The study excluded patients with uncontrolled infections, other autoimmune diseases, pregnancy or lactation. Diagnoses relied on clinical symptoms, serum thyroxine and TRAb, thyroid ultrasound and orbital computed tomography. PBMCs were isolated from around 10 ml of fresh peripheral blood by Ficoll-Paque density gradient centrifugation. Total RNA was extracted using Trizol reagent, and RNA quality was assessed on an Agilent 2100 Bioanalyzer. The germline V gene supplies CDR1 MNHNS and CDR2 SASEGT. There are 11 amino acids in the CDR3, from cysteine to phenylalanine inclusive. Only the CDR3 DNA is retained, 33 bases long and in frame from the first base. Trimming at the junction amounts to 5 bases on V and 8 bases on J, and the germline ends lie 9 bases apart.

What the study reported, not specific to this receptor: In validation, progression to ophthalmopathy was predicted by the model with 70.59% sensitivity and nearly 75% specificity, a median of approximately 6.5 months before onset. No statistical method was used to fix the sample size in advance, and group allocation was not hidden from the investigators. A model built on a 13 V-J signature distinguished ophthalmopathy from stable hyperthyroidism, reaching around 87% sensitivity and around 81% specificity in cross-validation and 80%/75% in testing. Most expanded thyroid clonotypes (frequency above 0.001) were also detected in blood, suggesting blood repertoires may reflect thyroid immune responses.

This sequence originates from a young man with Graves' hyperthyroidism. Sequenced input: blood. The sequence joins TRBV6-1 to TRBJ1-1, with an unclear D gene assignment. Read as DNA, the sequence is TGTGCCAGCAGTCCGGTAAGGGAAGCTTTCTTT. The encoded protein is CASSPVREAFF.